The clone carrying this T cell receptor beta chain occurred many times. The antigen is not known. According to the study, genomic DNA was the template for TCR beta VDJ and CDR3 profiling. One entry per CDR3 protein results from TCRdb running MiXCR on the reads. The repertoire holds around 190,000 distinct CDR3 sequences, with over 60% as singletons. Trimming removed 1 base at V and 0 bases at J, with 9 bases between. Germline V gene data show CDR1 as SGHVS and CDR2 as FQNEAQ. The CDR3 totals 15 residues. The record originates from a study of CD8+CD57+ T cells in acquired aplastic anemia. Whole-study context: Sorted CD4+ and CD8+ cell DNA averaged about 3 ug. Healthy donors had, on average, roughly 9.8 million reads for their CD4+ cells.

General study results and limits: Patients and controls were not found to differ significantly in CD8+ Simpson's diversity. Comparison of patients with controls identified twenty-nine shared CD8+ CDR3 sequences.

This TCR was sampled from a human donor in good health. Sequenced sample: sorted CD4+, CD8+, or CD8+CD57+ T cells (not recorded which) from PBMCs. The genes are TRBV7-8 and TRBJ1-1; the D gene is possibly TRBD1 (6 bases). CDR3 region: CASSLDRTVNTEAFF. The CDR3 bases are TGTGCCAGCAGCTTAGATCGGACAGTGAACACTGAAGCTTTCTTT. The entire variable domain, with the rest obtained from reference TRBV7-8 and TRBJ1-1, is as follows: GAGVSQSPRYKVAKRGQDVALRCDPISGHVSLFWYQQALGQGPEFLTYFQNEAQLDKSGLPSDRFFAERPEGSVSTLKIQRTQQEDSAVYLCASSLDRTVNTEAFFGQGTRLTVV.